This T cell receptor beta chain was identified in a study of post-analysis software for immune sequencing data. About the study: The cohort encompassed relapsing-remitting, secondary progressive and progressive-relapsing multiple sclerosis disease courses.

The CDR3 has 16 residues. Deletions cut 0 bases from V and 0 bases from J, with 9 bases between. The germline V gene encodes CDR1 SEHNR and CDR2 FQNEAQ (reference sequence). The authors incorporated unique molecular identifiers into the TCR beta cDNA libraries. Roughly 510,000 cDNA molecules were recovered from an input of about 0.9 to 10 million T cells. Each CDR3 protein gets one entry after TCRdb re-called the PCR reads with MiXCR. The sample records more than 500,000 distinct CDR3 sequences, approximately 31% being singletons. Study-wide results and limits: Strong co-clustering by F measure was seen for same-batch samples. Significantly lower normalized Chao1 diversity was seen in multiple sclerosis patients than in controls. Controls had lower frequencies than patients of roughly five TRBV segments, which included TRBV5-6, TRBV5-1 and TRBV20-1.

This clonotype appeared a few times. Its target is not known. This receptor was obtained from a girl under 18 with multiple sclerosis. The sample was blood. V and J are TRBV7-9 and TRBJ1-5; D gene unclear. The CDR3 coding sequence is TGTGCCAGCAGCTTAGCGTTGGGGTATAGCAATCAGCCCCAGCATTTT. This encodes CASSLALGYSNQPQHF.